Below, 32 T cell receptor beta chains from the same sample are listed, as sequenced in a study of blood T cell repertoires in COVID-19. Repertoires were generated with immunoSEQ multiplex PCR, while TCRdb's copy carries only in-frame clones and drops some. The sample lists roughly 230,000 clones; approximately 85% were seen once. Sequenced material: PBMCs or T cells enriched from blood (not recorded which). These receptors originate from a woman in her forties or fifties who had been exposed to COVID-19.

V is TRBV18 and J is TRBJ2-1; TRBD2 is a possible D gene (6 bases). This CDR3 spans 15 amino acids. V was shortened by 6 bases and J by 4 bases, with 16 bases between the two germline ends. Germline V gene lookup returns CDR1 KGHSH and CDR2 LQKENI. The chain's CDR3 is CASSQDSGGYNEQFF. In DNA, the CDR3 is TGTGCCAGCTCCCAAGATTCCGGGGGTTACAATGAGCAGTTCTTC.

The rearrangement joins TRBV18 to TRBJ2-5, with D possibly being TRBD1 (5 bases). Germline V CDR1 and CDR2: KGHSH, LQKENI. The V and J ends lost 2 bases and 4 bases respectively, with 5 bases between them. CDR3 length: 12 residues. DNA of the CDR3: TGTGCCAGCTCACCAGGGGCAGAGACCCAGTACTTC. Residues: CASSPGAETQYF.

This clone was detected once. The rearrangement uses TRBV9 and TRBJ2-7; 9 positions agree with TRBD1. There are 14 residues in the CDR3. Germline loops: CDR1 SGDLS, CDR2 YYNGEE. V dropped 3 bases and J dropped 4; count of bases not matched to a gene: 5. CDR3 nucleotides: TGTGCCAGCAGCGATTCGACAGGGGGGTACGAGCAGTACTTC. Amino acid sequence: CASSDSTGGYEQYF.

This rearrangement joins TRBV19 to TRBJ2-6; D perhaps matches TRBD1 (6 bases). The germline CDR1 and CDR2 sequences are LNHDA and SQIVND (reference sequence). Between the trimmed V and J ends, which lost 4 bases and 0 bases, there was a span of 16 bases. The CDR3 is 18 residues long. This chain's CDR3 is CASSTEQGSGSGANVLTF. In DNA form, the CDR3 reads TGTGCCAGTAGTACCGAACAGGGAAGCGGCTCTGGGGCCAACGTCCTGACTTTC.

This clone has only one observation. The rearrangement links TRBV7-3 to TRBJ2-2, with 12 bases fitting TRBD2. V gave up 5 bases and J gave up 7 bases; unmatched junction bases: 5. The germline V gene encodes CDR1 SGHTA and CDR2 FQGTGA. CDR3 length: 15 amino acids. CDR3 sequence reads: CASSPGLAGIGELFF. DNA of the CDR3: TGTGCCAGCAGCCCCGGACTAGCGGGGATCGGGGAGCTGTTTTTT. Full variable domain (remainder filled in from reference TRBV7-3 and TRBJ2-2): GAGVSQTPSNKVTEKGKYVELRCDPISGHTALYWYRQSLGQGPEFLIYFQGTGAADDSGLPNDRFFAVRPEGSVSTLKIQRTERGDSAVYLCASSPGLAGIGELFFGEGSRLTVL.

V gene TRBV2 combines with J gene TRBJ2-3; D is uncertain. The CDR3 covers 11 residues. Trimming took off 4 bases at V and 6 bases at J, with 5 bases between the two ends. The germline V gene has CDR1 SNHLY and CDR2 FYNNEI. CDR3 nucleotides: TGTGCCAGCAGTGGACTTGATACGCAGTATTTT. It yields the protein CASSGLDTQYF.

The J gene is TRBJ2-1, the V gene TRBV11-1; 8 nucleotides match TRBD1. CDR3 length equals 16 residues. Losses at the gene ends were 5 bases for V and 0 bases for J; bases not matched to a gene: 6. Germline V gene lookup returns CDR1 SGHAT and CDR2 FQDESV (reference sequence). In DNA form, the CDR3 reads TGTGCCAGCAGCCAACGGACAGGGAGCTCCTACAATGAGCAGTTCTTC. Its protein product is CASSQRTGSSYNEQFF. Full variable domain (outside the CDR3, taken from reference TRBV11-1 and TRBJ2-1): EAEVAQSPRYKITEKSQAVAFWCDPISGHATLYWYRQILGQGPELLVQFQDESVVDDSQLPKDRFSAERLKGVDSTLKIQPAELGDSAMYLCASSQRTGSSYNEQFFGPGTRLTVL.

The chain combines TRBV28 with TRBJ2-5; 13 nucleotides line up with TRBD2. J lost 3 bases, V lost 7 bases, and 2 bases had no gene match. In germline, CDR1 is MDHEN, CDR2 SYDVKM. The CDR3 extends over 14 amino acids. The CDR3 here is CASTGTSGEETQYF. The DNA of the CDR3 is TGTGCCAGCACCGGGACTAGCGGGGAAGAGACCCAGTACTTC.

This chain uses TRBV12-5 with TRBJ2-7; 11 bases match TRBD1. The junction had 6 bases not matched to a gene; V was cut back by 6 bases and J by 5 bases. There are 14 residues in the CDR3. Looked up from germline, CDR1 is LGHNT and CDR2 is FRNRAP. The chain's CDR3 is CASGQDRGLDEQYF. The CDR3 nucleotides are TGTGCTAGTGGCCAGGACAGGGGGCTCGACGAGCAGTACTTC.

V gene TRBV5-1 combines with J gene TRBJ1-1; a possible D gene is TRBD1 (6 bases). This CDR3 spans 14 amino acids. V lost 3 bases and J 3 bases, leaving 12 bases between the germline ends. Per the germline V gene, CDR1 is SGHRS and CDR2 is YFSETQ. The CDR3, as DNA: TGCGCCAGCAGCTCGGGACACGAGGACACTGAAGCTTTCTTT. The encoded protein is CASSSGHEDTEAFF. Looking up the rest from reference TRBV5-1 and TRBJ1-1 gives the full variable domain: KAGVTQTPRYLIKTRGQQVTLSCSPISGHRSVSWYQQTPGQGLQFLFEYFSETQRNKGNFPGRFSGRQFSNSRSEMNVSTLELGDSALYLCASSSGHEDTEAFFGQGTRLTVV.

This chain links TRBV24-1 with TRBJ2-3, with 9 bases aligning to TRBD1. The V gene's germline CDR1 is KGHDR and CDR2 SFDVKD. The CDR3 totals 18 residues. Trimming removed 1 base from V and 1 base from J; junction bases left unmatched: 8. CDR3 protein: CATSDFGTGTYGTDTQYF. CDR3 DNA sequence: TGTGCCACCAGTGATTTCGGGACAGGGACGTATGGCACAGATACGCAGTATTTT.

As DNA, the CDR3 is TGTGCCAGCAGCTTAATAGCGGGGAGCTCCTATAATTCACCCCTCCACTTT. It is translated as CASSLIAGSSYNSPLHF. This chain joins TRBV7-9 and TRBJ1-6; D is undetermined. Between the trimmed V and J ends, which lost 2 bases and 0 bases, there was a span of 11 bases. The CDR3 runs to 17 residues. CDR1 is SEHNR, CDR2 FQNEAQ, per germline (reference sequence). The whole variable domain, remainder taken from reference TRBV7-9 and TRBJ1-6, is DTGVSQNPRHKITKRGQNVTFRCDPISEHNRLYWYRQTLGQGPEFLTYFQNEAQLEKSRLLSDRFSAERPKGSFSTLEIQRTEQGDSAMYLCASSLIAGSSYNSPLHFGNGTRLTVT.

A single count supports this clone. The chain couples TRBV7-9 to TRBJ1-3; TRBD1 is a possible D gene (5 bases). The CDR3 spans 17 residues. The V end was cut by 5 bases, the J end by 0 bases, with 17 bases between. Germline V gene data show CDR1 as SEHNR and CDR2 as FQNEAQ (reference sequence). The CDR3 sequence: CASSLWAGTGSGNTIYF. CDR3 sequence (DNA): TGTGCCAGCAGCCTCTGGGCGGGGACTGGCTCTGGAAACACCATATATTTT.

The chain recombines TRBV3-1 (or the pseudogene TRBV3-2) with TRBJ1-6; D may be TRBD1 (6 bases). Germline CDR1 is LGHDT and CDR2 is YNNKEL (reference sequence). This CDR3 has 16 residues. V lost 4 bases and J lost 7, with 17 bases in between. The CDR3 protein is CASSPTHRALNSPLHF. Written as DNA, the CDR3 is TGTGCCAGCAGCCCTACGCACAGGGCCCTCAATTCACCCCTCCACTTT.

The chain joins TRBV6-5 to TRBJ2-5; 10 bases line up with TRBD2. The CDR3 extends over 14 amino acids. Unmatched junction bases numbered 2, after V lost 4 bases and J lost 3 bases. CDR1 is MNHEY and CDR2 is SVGAGI in the germline V gene. For the CDR3, the DNA is TGTGCCAGCAGTTTTAGCGGGGGGAAAGAGACCCAGTACTTC. Its protein is CASSFSGGKETQYF.

The chain links TRBV4-3 to TRBJ1-5; D gene unclear. Germline CDR1 reads LGHNA; CDR2 reads YSLEER. V was trimmed by 0 bases and J by 5 bases, leaving 11 bases between them. The CDR3 has 15 residues. The CDR3 DNA sequence: TGCGCCAGCAGCCAAGATCCCGGGGTGGATCAGCCCCAGCATTTT. Translating gives CASSQDPGVDQPQHF.

The J gene is TRBJ2-2, the V gene TRBV7-2, with D hard to call. The germline gives CDR1 SGHTA, CDR2 FQGNSA. Deletions cut 1 base from V and 2 bases from J, with 8 bases between. The CDR3 is 15 amino acids. CDR3 in amino acids: CASSLDNRNTGELFF. The CDR3 coding sequence is TGTGCCAGCAGCTTAGATAACAGAAACACCGGGGAGCTGTTTTTT.

The V gene is TRBV7-8, the J gene TRBJ1-5, with D hard to call. The CDR3 has 13 amino acids. Trimming shortened V by 3 bases and J by 4 bases, and 7 bases separated the two germline ends. Germline-derived CDR1 and CDR2 are SGHVS and FQNEAQ. DNA for the CDR3: TGTGCCAGCAGCTTGTCAGTAAATCAGCCCCAGCATTTT. Translating it yields CASSLSVNQPQHF.

This clone has only one observation. The chain carries TRBV19 and TRBJ1-5; D uncertain. The germline CDR1 and CDR2 sequences are LNHDA and SQIVND (reference sequence). Trimming cost V 6 bases and J 1 base, with 13 bases left between them. The CDR3 spans 15 residues. This CDR3 reads CASRSGISSNQPQHF. CDR3 sequence (DNA): TGTGCCAGTAGATCCGGTATTTCAAGCAATCAGCCCCAGCATTTT.

V is TRBV28 and J is TRBJ2-2; D possibly corresponds to TRBD1 (6 bases). The CDR3 runs 16 residues. CDR1 MDHEN and CDR2 SYDVKM come from the germline V gene. Trimming left V 6 bases short and J 6 bases short, with 20 bases between. This CDR3 reads CASSYILRGGSGELFF. The CDR3 nucleotides are TGTGCCAGCAGCTACATTCTGAGAGGGGGATCCGGGGAGCTGTTTTTT.

V gene TRBV9 combines with J gene TRBJ2-1, with 8 nucleotides matching TRBD1. The CDR3 runs to 15 residues. Germline CDR1 is SGDLS and CDR2 is YYNGEE. The V gene end was trimmed by 3 bases and the J gene end by 3 bases; junction bases not matched to a gene: 5. The CDR3 DNA reads TGTGCCAGCAGCGGCGACAGGGGATACTACAATGAGCAGTTCTTC. Protein product: CASSGDRGYYNEQFF.

The V call is TRBV3-1 (or the pseudogene TRBV3-2), the J call TRBJ1-6; unclear D gene. Between the trimmed V and J ends, which lost 0 bases and 9 bases, there was a span of 3 bases. Germline V gene sequence: CDR1 LGHDT, CDR2 YNNKEL (reference sequence). This CDR3 spans 12 amino acids. CDR3 region: CASSQERSPLHF. The CDR3 region has the DNA TGTGCCAGCAGCCAAGAGCGTTCACCCCTCCACTTT.

CDR3 amino acids: CASSPRERGKAFF. In nucleotides, the CDR3 is TGTGCCAGCAGTCCTCGGGAGCGGGGAAAAGCTTTCTTT. The J gene is TRBJ1-1, the V gene TRBV12-3 or TRBV12-4; D is unclear. Trimming took 5 bases from V and 9 from J, leaving 16 bases between them. The CDR3 loop spans 13 amino acids.

The rearrangement uses TRBV3-1 (or the pseudogene TRBV3-2) and TRBJ2-7, with a possible D match to TRBD2 (5 bases). The CDR3 is made up of 17 amino acids. Germline V CDR1 and CDR2: LGHDT, YNNKEL (reference sequence). The V and J ends lost 0 bases and 2 bases respectively, with 17 bases between them. The CDR3 region is CASSQDPPGLVPYEQYF. The CDR3 coding sequence is TGTGCCAGCAGCCAAGATCCCCCCGGACTGGTTCCCTACGAGCAGTACTTC.

V is TRBV11-2 and J is TRBJ2-7, with D possibly being TRBD2 (5 bases). V was trimmed by 5 bases and J by 0 bases, leaving 14 bases between them. The CDR3 covers 15 residues. Germline V gives CDR1 SGHAT, CDR2 FQNNGV. The CDR3 DNA sequence: TGTGCCAGCAGCCAGGAGGCACTTTACTCCTACGAGCAGTACTTC. Residues: CASSQEALYSYEQYF.

This sequence joins TRBV6-5 and TRBJ1-6; TRBD1 is a possible D gene (5 bases). V was shortened by 8 bases and J by 8 bases, with 19 bases between the two germline ends. CDR1 and CDR2 (germline): MNHEY, SVGAGI. This CDR3 has 15 amino acids. CDR3 protein: CASSLTGVSDSPLHF. The CDR3 nucleotides read TGTGCCAGCTCTCTCACGGGGGTGAGCGATTCACCCCTCCACTTT.

This chain uses TRBV24-1 with TRBJ1-1; TRBD1 is a possible D gene (6 bases). CDR1 and CDR2 (germline): KGHDR, SFDVKD. V was clipped by 5 bases and J by 10 bases, with 10 bases between them. This CDR3 spans 11 amino acids. The CDR3 spells CATSGGGIAFF. DNA for the CDR3: TGTGCCACCAGTGGTGGGGGCATAGCTTTCTTT.

The rearrangement uses TRBV28 and TRBJ1-2, with 9 nucleotides matching TRBD1. Germline V gene lookup returns CDR1 MDHEN and CDR2 SYDVKM. This CDR3 has 13 amino acids. Trimming cost V 8 bases and J 2 bases; bases outside gene matches: 3. CDR3 region: CASGTGKNYGYTF. The CDR3 bases are TGTGCCAGCGGGACAGGGAAGAACTATGGCTACACCTTC.

This clone was seen only once. This chain joins TRBV27 and TRBJ1-4, with D perhaps TRBD1 (6 bases). CDR1 MNHEY and CDR2 SMNVEV come from the germline V gene (reference sequence). V lost 10 bases to trimming and J lost 8 bases, with 20 bases between them. This CDR3 region has 14 residues. CDR3 loop: CAKAPRGVREKLFF. The DNA of the CDR3 is TGTGCCAAGGCCCCCAGGGGAGTGAGAGAAAAACTGTTTTTT.

In its sample, this clone was seen a few times. The chain couples TRBV5-8 to TRBJ1-2; TRBD1 matches at 7 bases. Per the germline V gene, CDR1 is SGHTS and CDR2 is YDEGEE. The CDR3 totals 17 residues. The V and J ends lost 0 bases and 2 bases, in that order; junction bases with no gene match: 10. CDR3 loop: CASSLAPGQRVNYGYTF. In DNA form, the CDR3 reads TGTGCCAGCAGCTTGGCCCCGGGACAGCGAGTGAACTATGGCTACACCTTC. Based on the CDR3 plus reference TRBV5-8 and TRBJ1-2, the full variable domain is EAGVTQSPTHLIKTRGQQATLRCSPISGHTSVYWYQQALGLGLQFLLWYDEGEERNRGNFPPRFSGRQFPNYSSELNVNALELEDSALYLCASSLAPGQRVNYGYTFGSGTRLTVV.

This chain connects TRBV29-1 to TRBJ2-7, with 7 bases lining up with TRBD1. V was pared by 5 bases and J by 2 bases, with 6 bases of the junction left unmatched. There are 13 residues in the CDR3. Germline V gene sequence: CDR1 SQVTM, CDR2 ANQGSEA. The CDR3, as DNA: TGCAGCGTTCGGAGACAGGGTCCCTACGAGCAGTACTTC. This encodes CSVRRQGPYEQYF.

V is TRBV5-8 and J is TRBJ2-1, with 7 positions matching TRBD2. This CDR3 contains 15 residues. Germline-derived CDR1 and CDR2 are SGHTS and YDEGEE. Unmatched junction bases numbered 1, after V lost 0 bases and J lost 1 base. CDR3 DNA sequence: TGTGCCAGCAGCTTGGGGGGGGGTTCCTACAATGAGCAGTTCTTC. As protein: CASSLGGGSYNEQFF.